This T cell receptor (beta chain) originates from a study of T-cell memory formation after mild COVID-19. Across the whole study: Among the donors, TCR clusters were largely specific to each donor. Regarding the study as a whole: Clones contracting day 15 to 85 were balanced CD4/CD8; later expanders leaned CD4+. Certain responding clones were present in pre-infection memory, suggesting participation of cross-reactive memory.

The count of this clonotype is one. Its antigen is unidentified. Researchers used 5'RACE with constant-segment primers to make TCR alpha and TCR beta cDNA libraries that carry sample barcodes and UMIs. One entry per CDR3 protein results from TCRdb running MiXCR on the 5' RACE reads. The sample consists of about 150,000 distinct CDR3 sequences, roughly 31% of them appearing once. The CDR3 consists of 16 residues. Trimming stripped 0 bases from V and 0 bases from J, with 10 bases between. The germline V gene has CDR1 SGHRS and CDR2 YFSETQ. The chain uses TRBV5-1 and TRBJ2-1; D may be TRBD2 (5 bases). The receptor was derived from an adult woman who had mild COVID-19 (a few samples of this study predate the infection). Cell type and time point are not known. Sequences were obtained from PBMCs or a T cell subset sorted from them (not recorded which). In DNA, the CDR3 is TGCGCCAGCAGCTTGGGATGGGAGAGCTCCTACAATGAGCAGTTCTTC. Protein: CASSLGWESSYNEQFF.